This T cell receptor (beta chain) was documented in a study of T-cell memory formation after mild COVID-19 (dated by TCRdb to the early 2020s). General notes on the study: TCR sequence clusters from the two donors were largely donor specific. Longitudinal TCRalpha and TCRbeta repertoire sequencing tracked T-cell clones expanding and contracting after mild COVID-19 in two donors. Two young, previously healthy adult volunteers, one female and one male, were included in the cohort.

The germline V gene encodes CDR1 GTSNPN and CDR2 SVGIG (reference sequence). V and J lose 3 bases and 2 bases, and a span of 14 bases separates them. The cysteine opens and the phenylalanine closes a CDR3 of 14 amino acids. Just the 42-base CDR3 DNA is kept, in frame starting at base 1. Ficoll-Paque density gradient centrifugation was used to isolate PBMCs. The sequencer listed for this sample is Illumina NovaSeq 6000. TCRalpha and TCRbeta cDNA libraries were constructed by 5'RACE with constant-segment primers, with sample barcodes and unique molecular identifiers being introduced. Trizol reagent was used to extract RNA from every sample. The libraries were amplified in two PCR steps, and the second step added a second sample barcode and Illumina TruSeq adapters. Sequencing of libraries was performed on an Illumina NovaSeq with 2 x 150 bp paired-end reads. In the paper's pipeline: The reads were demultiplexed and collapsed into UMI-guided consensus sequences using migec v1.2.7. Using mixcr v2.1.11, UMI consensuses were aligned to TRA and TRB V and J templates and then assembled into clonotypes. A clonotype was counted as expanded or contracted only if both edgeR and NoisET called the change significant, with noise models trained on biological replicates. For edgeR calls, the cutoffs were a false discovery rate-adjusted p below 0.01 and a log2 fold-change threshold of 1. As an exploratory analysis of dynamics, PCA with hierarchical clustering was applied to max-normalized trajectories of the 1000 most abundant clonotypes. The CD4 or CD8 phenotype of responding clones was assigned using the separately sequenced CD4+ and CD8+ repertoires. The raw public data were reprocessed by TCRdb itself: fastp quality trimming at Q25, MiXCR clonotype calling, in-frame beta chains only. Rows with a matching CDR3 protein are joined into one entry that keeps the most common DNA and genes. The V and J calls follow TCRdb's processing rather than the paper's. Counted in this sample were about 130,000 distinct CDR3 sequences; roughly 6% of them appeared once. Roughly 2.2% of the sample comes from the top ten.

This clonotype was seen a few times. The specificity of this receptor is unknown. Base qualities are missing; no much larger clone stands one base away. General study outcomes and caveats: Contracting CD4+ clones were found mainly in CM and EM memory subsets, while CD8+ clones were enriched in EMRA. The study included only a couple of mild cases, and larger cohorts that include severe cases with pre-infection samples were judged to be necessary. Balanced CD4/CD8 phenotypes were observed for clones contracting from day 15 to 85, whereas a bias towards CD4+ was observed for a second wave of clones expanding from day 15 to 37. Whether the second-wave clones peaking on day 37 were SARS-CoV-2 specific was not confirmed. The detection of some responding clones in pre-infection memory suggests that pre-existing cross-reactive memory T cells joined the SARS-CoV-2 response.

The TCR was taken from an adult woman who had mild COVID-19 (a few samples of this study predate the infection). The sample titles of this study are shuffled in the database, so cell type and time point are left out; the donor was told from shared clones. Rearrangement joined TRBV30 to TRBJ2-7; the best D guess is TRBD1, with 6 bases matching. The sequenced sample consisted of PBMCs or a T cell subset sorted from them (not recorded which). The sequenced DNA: TGTGCCTGGAGGGAACAGGGCGTTCCCTACGAGCAGTACTTC. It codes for CAWREQGVPYEQYF. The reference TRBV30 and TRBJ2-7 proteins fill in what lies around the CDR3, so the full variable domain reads SQTIHQWPATLVQPVGSPLSLECTVEGTSNPNLYWYRQAAGRGLQLLFYSVGIGQISSEVPQNLSASRPQDRQFILSSKKLLLSDSGFYLCAWREQGVPYEQYFGPGTRLTVT.